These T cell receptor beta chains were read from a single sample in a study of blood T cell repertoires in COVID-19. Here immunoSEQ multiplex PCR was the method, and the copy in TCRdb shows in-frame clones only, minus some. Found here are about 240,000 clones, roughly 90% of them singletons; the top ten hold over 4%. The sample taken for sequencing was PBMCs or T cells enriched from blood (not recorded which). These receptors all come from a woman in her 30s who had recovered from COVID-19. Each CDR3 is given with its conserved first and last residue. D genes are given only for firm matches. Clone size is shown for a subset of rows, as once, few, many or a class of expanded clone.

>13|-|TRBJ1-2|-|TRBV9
TGTGCCAGCAGCCCCCCGGGGGAGAGTCACTACACCTTC
CASSPPGESHYTF
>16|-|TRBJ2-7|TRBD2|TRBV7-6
TGTGCCAGCAGCCCTGACCTAGCGGGAAACTATGGCGAGCAGTACTTC
CASSPDLAGNYGEQYF
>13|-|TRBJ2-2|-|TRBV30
TGTGCCTGGAGGGTTAGCGGCACCGGGGAGCTGTTTTTT
CAWRVSGTGELFF
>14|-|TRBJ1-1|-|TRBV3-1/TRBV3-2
TGTGCCAGCAGCCAAGGACAGTACAACACTGAAGCTTTCTTT
CASSQGQYNTEAFF
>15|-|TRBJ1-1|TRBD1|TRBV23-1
TGCGCCAGCAGTCCCATCACCACAGGGGAGACTGAAGCTTTCTTT
CASSPITTGETEAFF
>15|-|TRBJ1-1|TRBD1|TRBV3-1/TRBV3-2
TGTGCCAGCAGCCCACAGGGGGCATGGGACACTGAAGCTTTCTTT
CASSPQGAWDTEAFF
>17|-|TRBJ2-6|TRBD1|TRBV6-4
TGTGCCAGCAGTGACTCCGGACAGGCCTCTGGGGCCAACGTCCTGACTTTC
CASSDSGQASGANVLTF
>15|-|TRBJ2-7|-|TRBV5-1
TGCGCCAGCAGCCTGGGGTACAGGGTCACCTACGAGCAGTACTTC
CASSLGYRVTYEQYF
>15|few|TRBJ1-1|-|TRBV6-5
TGTGCCAGCGGGAGGAACAGAGTGGGGGGCACTGAAGCTTTCTTT
CASGRNRVGGTEAFF
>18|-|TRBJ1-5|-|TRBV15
TGTGCCACCAGCGGCCGGGAAGATCGTGGATATAGCAATCAGCCCCAGCATTTT
CATSGREDRGYSNQPQHF
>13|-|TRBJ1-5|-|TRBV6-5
TGTGCCGGAAACAGAAATAGCAATCAGCCCCAGCATTTT
CAGNRNSNQPQHF
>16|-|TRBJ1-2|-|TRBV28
TGTGCCAGCACCGTAGACAGTAAGGCTGACATCTATGGCTACACCTTC
CASTVDSKADIYGYTF
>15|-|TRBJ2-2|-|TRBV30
TGTGCCTGGAGTGTACAGGGCCTAGCCACCGGGGAGCTGTTTTTT
CAWSVQGLATGELFF
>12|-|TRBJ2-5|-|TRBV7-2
TGTGCCAGCAGCTTAGATGGCCCGACCCAGTACTTC
CASSLDGPTQYF
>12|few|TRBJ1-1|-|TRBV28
TGTGCCAGCAGGCAGGGAGGCACTGAAGCTTTCTTT
CASRQGGTEAFF
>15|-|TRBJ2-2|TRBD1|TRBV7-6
TGTGCCAGCAGCCCCCGGGACAGAAACACCGGGGAGCTGTTTTTT
CASSPRDRNTGELFF
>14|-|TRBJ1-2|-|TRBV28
TGTGCCAGCAGACTCCGACAGGATAACTATGGCTACACCTTC
CASRLRQDNYGYTF
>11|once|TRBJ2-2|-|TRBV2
TGTGCCAGCAGTGTCGTCGGGGAGCTGTTTTTT
CASSVVGELFF
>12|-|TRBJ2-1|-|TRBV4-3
TGCGCCAGCAGCCAAGCAGGTTATGAGCAGTTCTTC
CASSQAGYEQFF
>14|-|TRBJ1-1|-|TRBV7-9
TGTGCCAGCAGCTTTCGGTCTATAACACTAGAAGCTTTCTTT
CASSFRSITLEAFF
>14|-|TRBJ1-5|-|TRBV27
TGTGCCAGCAGTCAACAGGGTTTTCTTCAGCCCCAGCATTTT
CASSQQGFLQPQHF
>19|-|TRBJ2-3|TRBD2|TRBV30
TGTGCCTGGAGGTTGACTAGCGGGGGTTCCCCGACCCTCACAGATACGCAGTATTTT
CAWRLTSGGSPTLTDTQYF
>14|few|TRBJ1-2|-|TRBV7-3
TGTGCCAGCAGCCAACCGGGGGGTTCCTATGGCTACACCTTC
CASSQPGGSYGYTF
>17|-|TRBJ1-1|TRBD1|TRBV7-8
TGTGCCAGCGGCCCGAGGTTGGACAGGGGTTGGGACACTGAAGCTTTCTTT
CASGPRLDRGWDTEAFF
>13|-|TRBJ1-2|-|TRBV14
TGTGCCAGCAGCCAAGGACAGAACTATGGCTACACCTTC
CASSQGQNYGYTF
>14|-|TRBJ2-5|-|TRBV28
TGTGCCAGCAGCCGACTAAAGGAGGCAGAGACCCAGTACTTC
CASSRLKEAETQYF
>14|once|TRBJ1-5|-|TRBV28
TGTGCCAGCAGAAAAGACAGTAGCAATCAGCCCCAGCATTTT
CASRKDSSNQPQHF
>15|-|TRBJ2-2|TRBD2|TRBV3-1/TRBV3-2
TGTGCCAGCAGCCGGGGGGGAGGAGGCACCGGGGAGCTGTTTTTT
CASSRGGGGTGELFF
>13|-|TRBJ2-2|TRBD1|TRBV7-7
TGTGCTAGCAGCAGGACAGGGGCCGGGGAGCTGTTTTTT
CASSRTGAGELFF
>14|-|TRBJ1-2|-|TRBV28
TGTGCCAGCAGCCCGTCTCCCGTTAACTATGGCTACACCTTC
CASSPSPVNYGYTF
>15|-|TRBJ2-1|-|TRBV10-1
TGCGCCAGCAGTGAGTCGAACTCCCCTTGCGATGAGCAGTTCTTC
CASSESNSPCDEQFF
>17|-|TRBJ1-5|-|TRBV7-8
TGTGCCAGCAGCTTAGGCCCCCAACCTATCAGCAATCAGCCCCAGCATTTT
CASSLGPQPISNQPQHF
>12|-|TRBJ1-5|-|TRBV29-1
TGCAGCGTCGCTAACCTGAATCAGCCCCAGCATTTT
CSVANLNQPQHF
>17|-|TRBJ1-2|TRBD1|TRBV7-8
TGTGCCAGCAGCTTATTGGGGCGGTCAGGGGGCTCGCGTGGCTACACCTTC
CASSLLGRSGGSRGYTF
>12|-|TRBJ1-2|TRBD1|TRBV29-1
TGCAGCGTGGACAGGGAGAACTATGGCTACACCTTC
CSVDRENYGYTF
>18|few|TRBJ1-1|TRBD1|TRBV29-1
TGCAGCGTTGTCCGCAGCGCGGGACAGGGGGCGCCGGACACTGAAGCTTTCTTT
CSVVRSAGQGAPDTEAFF
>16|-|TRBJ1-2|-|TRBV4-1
TGCGCCAGCAGCCAAGGCCCCCGGACGGGGAACTATGGCTACACCTTC
CASSQGPRTGNYGYTF
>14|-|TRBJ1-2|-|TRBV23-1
TGCGCCAGCGCCCGGGACAACTACCCATATGGCTACACCTTC
CASARDNYPYGYTF
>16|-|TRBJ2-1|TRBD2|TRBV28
TGTGCCAGCAGATATACTAGCGGGAGGAACTACAATGAGCAGTTCTTC
CASRYTSGRNYNEQFF
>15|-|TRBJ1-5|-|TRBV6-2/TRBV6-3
TGTGCCAGCAGTTACAAGGGGCAAGGCGATCAGCCCCAGCATTTT
CASSYKGQGDQPQHF
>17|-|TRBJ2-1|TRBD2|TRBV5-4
TGTGCCAGCAGCACCTTAGAAAACGGCGGGAGTCACAATGAGCAGTTCTTC
CASSTLENGGSHNEQFF
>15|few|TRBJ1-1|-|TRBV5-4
TGTGCCAGCAGCTTGGAGTCTAGCTTGAACACTGAAGCTTTCTTT
CASSLESSLNTEAFF
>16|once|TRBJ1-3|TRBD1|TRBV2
TGTGCCAGCAGAGGAGGGACAGCGATTCTTCGAAACACCATATATTTT
CASRGGTAILRNTIYF
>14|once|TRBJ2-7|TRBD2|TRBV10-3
TGTGCCATCACTGATGGGAGGGTCTCCTACGAGCAGTACTTC
CAITDGRVSYEQYF
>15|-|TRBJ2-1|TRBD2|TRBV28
TGTGCCAGCAGTTTTCCGGGACTATCCTACAATGAGCAGTTCTTC
CASSFPGLSYNEQFF
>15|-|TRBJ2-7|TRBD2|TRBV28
TGTGCCAGCAGTTTATCTAGCGGGCTCTCCTACGAGCAGTACTTC
CASSLSSGLSYEQYF
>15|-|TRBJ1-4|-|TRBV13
TGTGCCAGCAGCTTAGGCAGGGGCGCCAATGAAAAACTGTTTTTT
CASSLGRGANEKLFF
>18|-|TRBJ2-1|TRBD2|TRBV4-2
TGTGCCAGCAGCCAAGATTATGAGGCTAGCGGGGGATACAATGAGCAGTTCTTC
CASSQDYEASGGYNEQFF
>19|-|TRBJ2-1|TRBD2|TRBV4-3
TGCGCCAGCAGCCGATATCCTAGCGGGAGAGGACGGTACGACAATGAGCAGTTCTTC
CASSRYPSGRGRYDNEQFF
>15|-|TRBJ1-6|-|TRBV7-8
TGTGCCAGCAGCTTAGCGCTGACCCCGGGGTCACCCCTCCACTTT
CASSLALTPGSPLHF
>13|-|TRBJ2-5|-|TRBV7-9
TGTGCCAGCAGCTTAGGTGGTCCCGGGGCCCAGTACTTC
CASSLGGPGAQYF
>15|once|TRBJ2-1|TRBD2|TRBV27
TGTGCCAGCAGTTACCTGGCGGGAGGGCCCGGTGAGCAGTTCTTC
CASSYLAGGPGEQFF
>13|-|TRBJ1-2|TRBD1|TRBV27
TGTGCCAGCAGGGAAGCAGGGGGTTATGGCTACACCTTC
CASREAGGYGYTF
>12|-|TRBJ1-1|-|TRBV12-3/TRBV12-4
TGTGCCAGCAGTCTATACCTCACTGAAGCTTTCTTT
CASSLYLTEAFF
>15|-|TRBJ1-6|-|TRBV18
TGTGCCAGCTCCGCCTACGTGGGCAATAATTCACCCCTCCACTTT
CASSAYVGNNSPLHF